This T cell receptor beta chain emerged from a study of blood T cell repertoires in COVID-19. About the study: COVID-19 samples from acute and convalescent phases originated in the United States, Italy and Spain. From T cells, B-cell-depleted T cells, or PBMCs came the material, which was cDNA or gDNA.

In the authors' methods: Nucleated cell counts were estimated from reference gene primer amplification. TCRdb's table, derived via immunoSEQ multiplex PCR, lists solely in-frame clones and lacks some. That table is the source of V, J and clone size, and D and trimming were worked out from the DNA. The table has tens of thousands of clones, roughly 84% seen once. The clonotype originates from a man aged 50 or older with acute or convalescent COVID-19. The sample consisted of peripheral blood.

The CDR3 spells CASSVGGLVGYEQFF. The CDR3 nucleotides are TGTGCCAGCAGCGTAGGGGGACTAGTTGGGTATGAGCAGTTCTTC. J is TRBJ2-1 and V is TRBV9; TRBD2 matches at 8 bases. V dropped 0 bases and J dropped 8; count of bases not matched to a gene: 7. Germline loops: CDR1 SGDLS, CDR2 YYNGEE. The CDR3 is made up of 15 amino acids. The complete variable domain, with remaining parts taken from reference TRBV9 and TRBJ2-1, reads DSGVTQTPKHLITATGQRVTLRCSPRSGDLSVYWYQQSLDQGLQFLIQYYNGEERAKGNILERFSAQQFPDLHSELNLSSLELGDSALYFCASSVGGLVGYEQFFGPGTRLTVL.